This T cell receptor beta chain is from a study of T cells in Graves' hyperthyroidism and ophthalmopathy (dated by TCRdb to the late 2010s). Some background on the complete study: Peripheral blood samples were taken at the time of initial diagnosis, prior to any treatment. A discovery cohort of about a hundred patients, about 40 with Graves' ophthalmopathy and roughly 59 with stable Graves' hyperthyroidism, was used to find distinguishing TCR V-J signatures. Prospective prediction of ophthalmopathy was tested in an independent validation cohort consisting of some 19 hyperthyroidism patients and more than 15 patients who later progressed to ophthalmopathy. The 75 to 100 discovery patients were randomly divided into training and test sets at a 7:3 ratio. In addition, the study compared T-cell repertoires in thyroid tissue and in blood from five to seven Graves' hyperthyroidism patients. After blood sampling, hyperthyroidism patients were treated with methimazole at a starting dose of 30 mg daily, and ophthalmopathy patients were treated with high-dose intravenous methylprednisolone. The paper reports TCR Vbeta CDR3 sequencing of some 140 peripheral blood samples: around 45 ophthalmopathy, under 80 hyperthyroidism and approximately 17 progressor patients. General conclusions and limits of the study: In validation, progression to ophthalmopathy was predicted by the model with 70.59% sensitivity and just over 72% specificity, a median of 6.5 months before onset. Ophthalmopathy was separated from stable hyperthyroidism by a 13 V-J signature model, with approximately 85% sensitivity and approximately 84% specificity obtained in cross-validation and 80%/75% obtained in testing. Most expanded thyroid clonotypes (frequency above 0.001) were also detected in blood, suggesting blood repertoires may reflect thyroid immune responses. No statistical method was used to fix the sample size in advance, and group allocation was not hidden from the investigators.

Ophthalmopathy patients had moderately to severely active disease, Clinical Activity Score of at least 3, NOSPECS grade of at least 4, and duration under 3 months. Exclusion was applied to patients with uncontrolled infections, other autoimmune diseases, pregnancy or lactation. Diagnoses relied on clinical symptoms, serum thyroxine and TRAb, thyroid ultrasound and orbital computed tomography. PBMCs were isolated from roughly 10 ml of fresh peripheral blood by Ficoll-Paque density gradient centrifugation. Trizol reagent was used to extract total RNA, and RNA quality was then checked on an Agilent 2100 Bioanalyzer. TCR beta CDR3 regions were amplified from RNA transcripts. A first-round RT-PCR of the TCR CDR3 used the HTBI primer set with the Qiagen OneStep RT-PCR kit. Libraries were constructed in a second round of multiplex PCR, after which size selection and purification were carried out. Libraries were sequenced paired-end with 100 bp reads on an Illumina HiSeq2000. The paper's processing steps were these. SOAPnuke was used to process the raw data, throwing out any read that contained adapters or uncalled bases, had a mean Phred below 15, or lacked an exact constant-primer or identifier match. High-quality paired reads were merged with COPE v1.2.5, and unique nucleotide sequences were defined as clonotypes. MiTCR v1.1 was used to align clonotypes to the IMGT TRBV, TRBD and TRBJ reference segments. The analysis was restricted to V-J combinations with a frequency above 0.0001, which together covered 99.2% of the repertoires. A TCS score was defined as the ratio of F50 (clonal expansion) to E x V (chaos), with BLOSUM62-based TCRdist applied between CDR3 peptides within each V-J. Welch's t-statistics and random forest reduced several hundred V-J features to some 14, which were used in a naive Bayes classifier (R e1071). TCRdb reanalyzed the raw reads on its own, using fastp at Q25 for trimming and MiXCR for clone calling, and kept in-frame beta chains. Each entry merges the rows of one CDR3 protein and shows their most common DNA and genes. The V and J calls were determined by TCRdb, not by the authors. Across this sample there are under 500,000 distinct CDR3 sequences, with 11% to 15% seen only once. The top ten clones comprise under 30% of the sample.

With regard to this clonotype: Its antigen remains unidentified. Base qualities are not provided; no much larger clone lies one nucleotide away.

Measured from the cysteine to the phenylalanine, the CDR3 is 14 residues long. The DNA shown is the 42-base CDR3, in frame from base 1. From a lookup of the germline V gene, CDR1 and CDR2 are MDHEN and SYDVKM. V is cut by 3 bases and J by 6 bases, and the space between the germline ends is 15 bases. Sequencing was done on a sample of blood. This receptor was taken from a man aged 50 to 60 with Graves' ophthalmopathy. The rearrangement combines TRBV28 with TRBJ2-7, with TRBD2 tentatively as D gene (6 bases match). The DNA is as follows: TGTGCCAGCAGTTTGGGTTGGGGGGTGGGCGAGCAGTACTTC. This is translated as CASSLGWGVGEQYF.